This note documents a single T cell receptor beta chain sequence. Repertoires were generated with immunoSEQ multiplex PCR, while TCRdb's copy carries only in-frame clones and drops some. The sample has fewer than 45,000 clones; almost 85% are singletons. The sample originates from a study of PD-L1 blockade in urothelial cancer. About the study: The median T cell count in blood samples was 110,000 to 150,000.

V shed 6 bases and J shed 3 bases, with 18 bases lying between them. Germline V gene lookup returns CDR1 SEHNR and CDR2 FQNEAQ (reference sequence). The CDR3 loop spans 17 amino acids. This TCR derives from an older man with urothelial cancer. The sample was PBMCs, taken around atezolizumab (anti-PD-L1) treatment. This sequence joins TRBV7-9 and TRBJ1-6; D uncertain. CDR3 sequence (DNA): TGTGCCAGCAGTCCCACACCCAGATCTTTCTATAATTCACCCCTCCACTTT. It specifies CASSPTPRSFYNSPLHF.